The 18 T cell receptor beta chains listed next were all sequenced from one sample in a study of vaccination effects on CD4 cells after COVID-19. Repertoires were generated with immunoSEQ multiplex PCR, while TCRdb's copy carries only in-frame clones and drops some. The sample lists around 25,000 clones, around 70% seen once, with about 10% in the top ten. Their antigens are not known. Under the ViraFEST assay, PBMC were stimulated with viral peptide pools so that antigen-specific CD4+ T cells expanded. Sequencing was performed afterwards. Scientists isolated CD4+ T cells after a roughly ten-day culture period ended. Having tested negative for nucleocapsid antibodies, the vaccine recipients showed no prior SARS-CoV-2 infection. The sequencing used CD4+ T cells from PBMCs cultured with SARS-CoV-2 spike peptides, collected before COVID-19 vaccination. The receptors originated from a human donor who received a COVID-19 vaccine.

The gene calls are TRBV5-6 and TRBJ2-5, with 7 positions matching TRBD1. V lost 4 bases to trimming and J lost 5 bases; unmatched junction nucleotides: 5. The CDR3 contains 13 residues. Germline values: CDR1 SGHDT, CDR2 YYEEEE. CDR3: CASSQGTDETQYF. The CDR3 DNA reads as TGTGCCAGCAGCCAAGGGACAGACGAGACCCAGTACTTC.

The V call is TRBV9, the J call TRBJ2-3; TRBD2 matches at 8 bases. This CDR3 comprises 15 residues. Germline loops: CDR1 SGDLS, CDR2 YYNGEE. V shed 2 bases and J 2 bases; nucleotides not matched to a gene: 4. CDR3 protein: CASSVGGGITDTQYF. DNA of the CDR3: TGTGCCAGCAGCGTGGGCGGGGGGATCACAGATACGCAGTATTTT.

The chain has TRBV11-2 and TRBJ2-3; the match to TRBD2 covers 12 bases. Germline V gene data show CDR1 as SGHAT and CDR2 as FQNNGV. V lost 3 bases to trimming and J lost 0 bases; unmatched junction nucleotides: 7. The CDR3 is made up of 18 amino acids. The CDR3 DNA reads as TGTGCCAGCAGCTTTCGGCGACTAGCGGGAGTTAGCACAGATACGCAGTATTTT. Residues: CASSFRRLAGVSTDTQYF.

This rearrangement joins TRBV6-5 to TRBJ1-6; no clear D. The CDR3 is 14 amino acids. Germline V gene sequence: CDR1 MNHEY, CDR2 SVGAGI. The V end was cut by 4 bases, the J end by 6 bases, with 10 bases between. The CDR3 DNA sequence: TGTGCCAGCAGTTGGGGTTTGGGTAATTCACCCCTCCACTTT. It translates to CASSWGLGNSPLHF.

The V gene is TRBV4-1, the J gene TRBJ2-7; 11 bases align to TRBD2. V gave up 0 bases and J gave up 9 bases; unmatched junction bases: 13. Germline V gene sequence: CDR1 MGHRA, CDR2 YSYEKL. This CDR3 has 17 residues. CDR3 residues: CASSQDLGLAVLEGQYF. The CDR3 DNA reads TGCGCCAGCAGCCAAGACCTGGGACTAGCGGTTCTGGAGGGGCAGTACTTC.

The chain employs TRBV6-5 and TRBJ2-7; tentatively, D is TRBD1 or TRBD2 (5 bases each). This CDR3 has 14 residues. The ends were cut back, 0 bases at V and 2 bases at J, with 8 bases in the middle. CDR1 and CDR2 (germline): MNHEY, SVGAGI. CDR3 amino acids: CASSYSGGTYEQYF. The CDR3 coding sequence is TGTGCCAGCAGTTACTCTGGGGGAACCTACGAGCAGTACTTC.

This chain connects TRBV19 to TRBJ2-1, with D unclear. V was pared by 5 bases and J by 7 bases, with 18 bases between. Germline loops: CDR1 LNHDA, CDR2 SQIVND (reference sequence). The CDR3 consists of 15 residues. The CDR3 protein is CASSSVPRSPNEQFF. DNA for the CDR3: TGTGCCAGTAGTTCGGTGCCTCGCTCACCTAATGAGCAGTTCTTC.

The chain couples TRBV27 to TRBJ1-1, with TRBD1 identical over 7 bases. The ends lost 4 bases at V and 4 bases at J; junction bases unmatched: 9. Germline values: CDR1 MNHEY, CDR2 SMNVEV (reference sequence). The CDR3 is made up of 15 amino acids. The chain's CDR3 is CASSSEGAESTEAFF. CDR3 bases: TGTGCCAGCAGTTCCGAGGGGGCCGAGAGCACTGAAGCTTTCTTT.

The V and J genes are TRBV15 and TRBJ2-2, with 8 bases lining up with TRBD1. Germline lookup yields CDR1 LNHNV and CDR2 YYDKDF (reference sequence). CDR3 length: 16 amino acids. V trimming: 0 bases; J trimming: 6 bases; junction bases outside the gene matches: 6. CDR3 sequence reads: CATSRDRAGGSGELFF. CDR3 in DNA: TGTGCCACCAGCAGAGATCGGGCAGGGGGCTCCGGGGAGCTGTTTTTT. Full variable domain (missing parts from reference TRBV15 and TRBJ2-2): DAMVIQNPRYQVTQFGKPVTLSCSQTLNHNVMYWYQQKSSQAPKLLFHYYDKDFNNEADTPDNFQSRRPNTSFCFLDIRSPGLGDTAMYLCATSRDRAGGSGELFFGEGSRLTVL.

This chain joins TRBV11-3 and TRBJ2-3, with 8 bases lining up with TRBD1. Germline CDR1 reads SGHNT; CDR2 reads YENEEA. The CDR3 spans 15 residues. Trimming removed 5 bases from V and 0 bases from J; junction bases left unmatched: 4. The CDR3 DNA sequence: TGTGCCAGCAGCCAGGGGGCTGCTAGCACAGATACGCAGTATTTT. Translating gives CASSQGAASTDTQYF.

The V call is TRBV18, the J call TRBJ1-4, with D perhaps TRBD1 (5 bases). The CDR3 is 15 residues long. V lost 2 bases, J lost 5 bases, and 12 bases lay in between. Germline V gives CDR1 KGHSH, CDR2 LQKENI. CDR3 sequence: CASSPRRGPNEKLFF. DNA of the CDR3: TGTGCCAGCTCACCAAGGAGGGGACCGAATGAAAAACTGTTTTTT.

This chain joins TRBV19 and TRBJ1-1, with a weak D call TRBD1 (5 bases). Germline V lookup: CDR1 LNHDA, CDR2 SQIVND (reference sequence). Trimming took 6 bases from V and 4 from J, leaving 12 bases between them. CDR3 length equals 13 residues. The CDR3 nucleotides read TGTGCCAGTAGAGGTGCAGGGTCCACTGAAGCTTTCTTT. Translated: CASRGAGSTEAFF.

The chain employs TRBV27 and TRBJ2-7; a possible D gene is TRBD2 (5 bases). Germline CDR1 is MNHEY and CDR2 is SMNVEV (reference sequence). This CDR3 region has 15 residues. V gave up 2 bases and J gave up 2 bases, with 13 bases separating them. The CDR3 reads CASSLRGRLPYEQYF. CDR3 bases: TGTGCCAGCAGTTTACGCGGGCGGCTCCCCTACGAGCAGTACTTC.

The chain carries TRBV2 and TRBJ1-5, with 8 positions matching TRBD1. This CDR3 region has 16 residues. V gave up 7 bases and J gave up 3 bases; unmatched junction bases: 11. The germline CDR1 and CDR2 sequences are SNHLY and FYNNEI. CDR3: CASTRGETGANQPQHF. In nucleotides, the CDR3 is TGTGCCAGCACCCGGGGGGAGACAGGGGCCAATCAGCCCCAGCATTTT.

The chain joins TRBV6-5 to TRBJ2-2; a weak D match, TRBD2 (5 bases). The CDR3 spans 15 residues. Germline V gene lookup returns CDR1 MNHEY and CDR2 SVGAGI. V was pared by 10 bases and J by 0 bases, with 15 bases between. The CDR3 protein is CATLAPVANTGELFF. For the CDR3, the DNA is TGTGCCACCCTAGCACCGGTCGCGAACACCGGGGAGCTGTTTTTT.

CDR3: CATSELDTGELFF. The DNA of the CDR3 is TGTGCCACCAGTGAGTTAGACACCGGGGAGCTGTTTTTT. The J gene is TRBJ2-2, the V gene TRBV24-1; D is unresolved. The V and J ends lost 4 bases and 3 bases respectively, with 5 bases between them. This CDR3 is 13 amino acids long. In germline, CDR1 is KGHDR, CDR2 SFDVKD.

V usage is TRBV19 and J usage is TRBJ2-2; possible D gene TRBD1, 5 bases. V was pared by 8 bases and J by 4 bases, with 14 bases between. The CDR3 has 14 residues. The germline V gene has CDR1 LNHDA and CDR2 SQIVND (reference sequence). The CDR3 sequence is CASEETARTGELFF. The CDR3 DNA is TGTGCCAGTGAGGAGACAGCTCGCACCGGGGAGCTGTTTTTT.

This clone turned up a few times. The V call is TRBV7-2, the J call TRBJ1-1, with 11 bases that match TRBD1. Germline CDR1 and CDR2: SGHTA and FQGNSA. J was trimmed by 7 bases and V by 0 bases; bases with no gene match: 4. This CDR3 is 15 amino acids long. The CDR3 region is CASSLAGTGGIEAFF. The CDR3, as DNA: TGTGCCAGCAGCTTAGCCGGGACAGGGGGAATTGAAGCTTTCTTT.